This T cell receptor beta chain was observed in a study of T-cell reconstitution after alpha-beta-depleted transplantation in children. Trimming pared 3 bases from V and 1 base from J, leaving 12 bases between. The CDR3 is made up of 15 amino acids. The germline gives CDR1 SEHNR, CDR2 FQNEAQ (reference sequence). TCRbeta library preparation incorporated unique molecular identifiers. Each CDR3 protein is one row after TCRdb ran MiXCR on the PCR reads. Of roughly 220,000 distinct CDR3 sequences listed, 12% are singletons. This receptor was taken from a human donor who donated a stem cell graft to a child with acute lymphoblastic leukemia. The genes are TRBV7-9 and TRBJ1-1; D possibly corresponds to TRBD1 (6 bases). This sample comprised PBMCs from the stem cell graft donor, obtained from the stem cell graft. CDR3 sequence: CASSLRTVTNTEAFF. For the CDR3, the DNA is TGTGCCAGCAGCTTGCGGACAGTGACGAACACTGAAGCTTTCTTT.